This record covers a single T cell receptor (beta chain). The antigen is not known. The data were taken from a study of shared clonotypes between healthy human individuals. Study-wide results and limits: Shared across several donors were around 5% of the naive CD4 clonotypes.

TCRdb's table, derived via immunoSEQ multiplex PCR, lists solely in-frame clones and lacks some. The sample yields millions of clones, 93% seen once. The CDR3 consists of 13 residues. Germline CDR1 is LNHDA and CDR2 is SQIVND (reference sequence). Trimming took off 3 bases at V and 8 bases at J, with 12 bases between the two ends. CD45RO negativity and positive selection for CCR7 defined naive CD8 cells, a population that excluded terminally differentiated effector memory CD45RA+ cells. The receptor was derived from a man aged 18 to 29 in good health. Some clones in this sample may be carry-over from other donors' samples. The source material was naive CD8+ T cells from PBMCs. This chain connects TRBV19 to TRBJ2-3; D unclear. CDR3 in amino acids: CASSIGFGGTQYF. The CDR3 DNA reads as TGTGCCAGTAGTATTGGGTTCGGCGGTACGCAGTATTTT. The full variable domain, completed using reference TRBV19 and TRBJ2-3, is DGGITQSPKYLFRKEGQNVTLSCEQNLNHDAMYWYRQDPGQGLRLIYYSQIVNDFQKGDIAEGYSVSREKKESFPLTVTSAQKNPTAFYLCASSIGFGGTQYFGPGTRLTVL.